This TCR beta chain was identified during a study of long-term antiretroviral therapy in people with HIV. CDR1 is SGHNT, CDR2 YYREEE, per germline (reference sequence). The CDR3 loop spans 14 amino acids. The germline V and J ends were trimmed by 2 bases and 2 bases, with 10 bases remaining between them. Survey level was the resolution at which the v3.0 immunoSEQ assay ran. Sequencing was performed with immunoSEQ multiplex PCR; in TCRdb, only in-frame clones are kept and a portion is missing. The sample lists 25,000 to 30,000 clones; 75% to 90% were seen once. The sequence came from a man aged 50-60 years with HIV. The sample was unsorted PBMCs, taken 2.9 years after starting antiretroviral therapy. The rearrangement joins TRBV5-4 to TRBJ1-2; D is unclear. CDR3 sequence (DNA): TGTGCCAGCAGCTTCAGCGGTCTGAACTATGGCTACACCTTC. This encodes CASSFSGLNYGYTF. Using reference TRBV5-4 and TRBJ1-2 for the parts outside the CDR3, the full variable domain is ETGVTQSPTHLIKTRGQQVTLRCSSQSGHNTVSWYQQALGQGPQFIFQYYREEENGRGNFPPRFSGLQFPNYSSELNVNALELDDSALYLCASSFSGLNYGYTFGSGTRLTVV.